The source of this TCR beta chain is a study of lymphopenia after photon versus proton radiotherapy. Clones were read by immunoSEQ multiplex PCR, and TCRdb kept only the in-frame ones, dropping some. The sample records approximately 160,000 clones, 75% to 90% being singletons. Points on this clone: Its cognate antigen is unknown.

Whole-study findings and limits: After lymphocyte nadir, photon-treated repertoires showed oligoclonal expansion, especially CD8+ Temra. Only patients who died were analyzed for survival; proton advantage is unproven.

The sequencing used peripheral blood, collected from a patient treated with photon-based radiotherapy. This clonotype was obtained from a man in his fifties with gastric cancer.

DNA of the CDR3: TGTGCCACCAGCAGAGTAGAGCAGGGTTTTGAAGCTTTCTTT. It encodes CATSRVEQGFEAFF. The rearrangement links TRBV15 to TRBJ1-1; D possibly corresponds to TRBD1 (5 bases). This CDR3 contains 14 residues. Germline CDR1 is LNHNV and CDR2 is YYDKDF (reference sequence). V lost 1 base, J lost 7 bases, and 13 bases lay in between.